The present TCR beta chain was sequenced within a study of shared clonotypes between healthy human individuals. Whole-study context: CD4 naive cells filled three plates per donor, CD4 memory three, CD8 naive two and CD8 memory one.

This CDR3 region has 13 residues. J gave up 7 bases and V 6 bases, and 7 bases lay outside the gene matches. Germline CDR1 reads ENHRY; CDR2 reads SYGVKD. Deep-level assay runs were performed. The assay was immunoSEQ multiplex PCR, and TCRdb's table has in-frame clones only and misses some. Here the sample spans about 610,000 clones, almost 97% being singletons. Sequencing was done on a sample of naive CD4+ T cells sorted from blood. Documented subset: CD45RA+ positively selected. The receptor was isolated from a woman in her twenties or thirties in good health. The chain links TRBV10-3 to TRBJ1-2; TRBD1 matches at 8 bases. CDR3 sequence reads: CAIRDRGASGYTF. CDR3 nucleotide sequence: TGTGCCATCAGAGACAGGGGCGCCAGTGGCTACACCTTC.